This T cell receptor beta chain was obtained from a study of cytomegalovirus exposure and HLA in healthy donors. Germline lookup yields CDR1 MNHEY and CDR2 SMNVEV (reference sequence). V trimming: 4 bases; J trimming: 2 bases; junction bases outside the gene matches: 3. This CDR3 spans 14 amino acids. The PCR used 60 Vbeta and 13 Jbeta primers. The method was immunoSEQ multiplex PCR; TCRdb's version includes in-frame clones alone and lacks a portion of them. Altogether under 200,000 clones are present, roughly four fifths being singletons, with the ten largest covering around 1.9%. The chain couples TRBV27 to TRBJ2-7; 9 bases match TRBD2. The origin of this receptor is a man in his thirties or forties in good health and CMV-seronegative. The sequencing input was PBMCs. The CDR3 bases are TGTGCCAGCAGTTCGAGCGGGAGGCCCTACGAGCAGTACTTC. Translating it yields CASSSSGRPYEQYF.